This TCR beta chain emerged from a study of T cell responses to AZD1222 COVID-19 vaccine. Study at large: Second doses that came at about 4 or about 12 weeks were put together.

Using immunoSEQ multiplex PCR, the repertoire was profiled, and TCRdb retains in-frame clones only, with some absent. The sample lists about 150,000 clones; 80% to 95% were seen once. Findings and limits, study-wide: Clonal diversity may have been underestimated, and the donors were mostly white British, with more females than males. Reports indicate that nearly half of spike-specific TCRs are directed at unmutated variant regions.

In its sample, this clone was seen once. Its antigen remains unidentified. Germline V gene data show CDR1 as SGDLS and CDR2 as YYNGEE. J lost 5 bases, V lost 3 bases, and 11 bases had no gene match. This CDR3 is built from 18 residues. V is TRBV9 and J is TRBJ2-6; TRBD1 matches at 10 bases. The receptor's source is an adult in good health. This specimen was peripheral blood, taken on day 0 of AZD1222 vaccination. CDR3 amino acids: CASSATGTGEIWANVLTF. In DNA, the CDR3 is TGTGCCAGCAGCGCCACCGGGACAGGGGAGATCTGGGCCAACGTCCTGACTTTC.